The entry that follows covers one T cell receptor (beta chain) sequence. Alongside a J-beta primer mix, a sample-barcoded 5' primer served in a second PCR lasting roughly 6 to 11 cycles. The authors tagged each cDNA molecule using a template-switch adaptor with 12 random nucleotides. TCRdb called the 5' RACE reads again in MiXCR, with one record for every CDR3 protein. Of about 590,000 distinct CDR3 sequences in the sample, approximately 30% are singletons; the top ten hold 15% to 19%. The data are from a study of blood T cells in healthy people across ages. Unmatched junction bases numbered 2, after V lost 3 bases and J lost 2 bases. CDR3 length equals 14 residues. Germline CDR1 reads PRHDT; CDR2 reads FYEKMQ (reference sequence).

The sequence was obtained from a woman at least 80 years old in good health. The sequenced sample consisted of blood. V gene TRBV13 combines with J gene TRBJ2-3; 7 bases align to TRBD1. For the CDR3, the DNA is TGTGCCAGCAGCTTGGACAGGTTCACAGATACGCAGTATTTT. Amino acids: CASSLDRFTDTQYF.